Listed here are 14 T cell receptor beta chains from one sample, sequenced in a study of T cell responses to AZD1222 COVID-19 vaccine. The assay was immunoSEQ multiplex PCR, and TCRdb's table has in-frame clones only and misses some. The table includes over 55,000 clones, about 83% detected once. The material sequenced was peripheral blood, taken on day 0 of AZD1222 vaccination. The source of these receptors is an adult in good health.

V usage is TRBV7-9 and J usage is TRBJ1-6, with a tentative D call TRBD1 (6 bases). The V end lost 5 bases, the J end lost 4 bases, and 12 bases lay between the germline ends. CDR3 size: 15 residues. The V gene's germline CDR1 is SEHNR and CDR2 FQNEAQ (reference sequence). The CDR3 here is CASSDQGGYNSPLHF. The DNA of the CDR3 is TGTGCCAGCAGCGACCAAGGGGGGTATAATTCACCCCTCCACTTT. Based on the CDR3 plus reference TRBV7-9 and TRBJ1-6, the full variable domain is DTGVSQNPRHKITKRGQNVTFRCDPISEHNRLYWYRQTLGQGPEFLTYFQNEAQLEKSRLLSDRFSAERPKGSFSTLEIQRTEQGDSAMYLCASSDQGGYNSPLHFGNGTRLTVT.

This clone came up a few times. This chain uses TRBV7-2 with TRBJ1-5; 9 bases are shared with TRBD1. J lost 6 bases, V lost 3 bases, and 6 bases had no gene match. From germline, CDR1 is SGHTA and CDR2 FQGNSA. The CDR3 runs 15 residues. For the CDR3, the DNA is TGTGCCAGCAGCTTGGGACAGGGTTTAGGTCAGCCCCAGCATTTT. Encoded protein: CASSLGQGLGQPQHF.

The chain links TRBV2 to TRBJ2-7; 14 bases are a match to TRBD2. The junction had 8 bases not matched to a gene; V was cut back by 3 bases and J by 4 bases. This CDR3 is built from 17 residues. Germline CDR1 reads SNHLY; CDR2 reads FYNNEI. CDR3 in amino acids: CASSEGLAGDKSYEQYF. The CDR3 nucleotides are TGTGCCAGCAGTGAGGGACTAGCGGGGGACAAGTCTTACGAGCAGTACTTC.

This chain joins TRBV5-1 and TRBJ1-1, with TRBD1 identical over 8 bases. V trimming: 1 base; J trimming: 0 bases; junction bases outside the gene matches: 11. In germline, CDR1 is SGHRS, CDR2 YFSETQ. The CDR3 covers 18 residues. The chain's CDR3 is CASSLSDREGRMNTEAFF. The CDR3 DNA is TGCGCCAGCAGCTTGTCGGACAGGGAGGGACGGATGAACACTGAAGCTTTCTTT. Supplemented by reference TRBV5-1 and TRBJ1-1, the full variable domain reads KAGVTQTPRYLIKTRGQQVTLSCSPISGHRSVSWYQQTPGQGLQFLFEYFSETQRNKGNFPGRFSGRQFSNSRSEMNVSTLELGDSALYLCASSLSDREGRMNTEAFFGQGTRLTVV.

This chain joins TRBV7-9 and TRBJ2-3; D call uncertain. The V end was cut by 5 bases, the J end by 0 bases, with 12 bases between. Germline CDR1 is SEHNR and CDR2 is FQNEAQ (reference sequence). The CDR3 loop spans 15 amino acids. CDR3 coding DNA: TGTGCCAGCAGCCTTCAAGCCTCTAGCACAGATACGCAGTATTTT. Protein: CASSLQASSTDTQYF.

The genes are TRBV11-2 and TRBJ2-1; 8 nucleotides align to TRBD2. With 5 bases clipped from V and 3 bases from J, the junction kept 9 bases outside the gene matches. The CDR3 sequence is 16 residues long. The V gene's germline CDR1 is SGHAT and CDR2 FQNNGV. CDR3 bases: TGTGCCAGCAGCCTAAGCGGGGGCGCATTCTACAATGAGCAGTTCTTC. Residues: CASSLSGGAFYNEQFF.

V gene TRBV2 combines with J gene TRBJ2-6; no clear D gene. CDR3 size: 12 residues. V gave up 6 bases and J gave up 4 bases, with 4 bases separating them. From germline, CDR1 is SNHLY and CDR2 FYNNEI. The CDR3 reads CASSLGANVLTF. Here the CDR3 DNA reads TGTGCCAGCAGCTTAGGGGCCAACGTCCTGACTTTC.

The chain couples TRBV5-4 to TRBJ2-1; maybe TRBD2 (6 bases). Germline V gene data show CDR1 as SGHNT and CDR2 as YYREEE (reference sequence). The CDR3 has 14 residues. The V gene lost 0 bases and the J gene lost 4 bases, with 8 bases spanning the gap. The CDR3 sequence: CASSLERGYNEQFF. CDR3 DNA: TGTGCCAGCAGCTTGGAACGGGGGTACAATGAGCAGTTCTTC.

This clone was recorded once. The gene calls are TRBV19 and TRBJ1-2; weak D call: TRBD1 (6 bases). Germline lookup yields CDR1 LNHDA and CDR2 SQIVND (reference sequence). Trimming shortened V by 6 bases and J by 5 bases, and 16 bases separated the two germline ends. The CDR3 runs 14 residues. In DNA form, the CDR3 reads TGTGCCAGTAGCTACAGGGATTCCCGGTATGGCTACACCTTC. It is translated as CASSYRDSRYGYTF.

The chain employs TRBV7-9 and TRBJ1-1, with D possibly matching TRBD1 (5 bases). The V gene's germline CDR1 is SEHNR and CDR2 FQNEAQ (reference sequence). This CDR3 region has 14 residues. The ends were cut back, 1 base at V and 7 bases at J, with 13 bases in the middle. CDR3 nucleotide sequence: TGTGCCAGCAGCTTAGAGCAGGGTGCACTTGAAGCTTTCTTT. This encodes CASSLEQGALEAFF. The whole variable domain, remainder taken from reference TRBV7-9 and TRBJ1-1, is DTGVSQNPRHKITKRGQNVTFRCDPISEHNRLYWYRQTLGQGPEFLTYFQNEAQLEKSRLLSDRFSAERPKGSFSTLEIQRTEQGDSAMYLCASSLEQGALEAFFGQGTRLTVV.

The rearrangement uses TRBV20-1 and TRBJ2-2; D gene ambiguous. V lost 3 bases and J lost 2, with 16 bases in between. The CDR3 runs to 16 residues. Per germline, CDR1 DFQATT and CDR2 SNEGSKA (reference sequence). The CDR3 coding sequence is TGCAGTGCTAGTATTTCGGGCAGGAGAAACACCGGGGAGCTGTTTTTT. It yields the protein CSASISGRRNTGELFF.

J is TRBJ2-5 and V is TRBV18; D is unclear. Per the germline V gene, CDR1 is KGHSH and CDR2 is LQKENI. The CDR3 loop spans 11 amino acids. Trimming pared 6 bases from V and 5 bases from J, leaving 7 bases between. CDR3 region: CASSPRETQYF. In nucleotides, the CDR3 is TGTGCCAGCTCGCCCCGGGAGACCCAGTACTTC.

This clone appeared a few times. The gene calls are TRBV10-2 and TRBJ1-6; D unclear. The CDR3 has 16 amino acids. Germline V lookup: CDR1 WSHSY, CDR2 SAAADI. The germline V and J ends were trimmed by 3 bases and 13 bases, with 22 bases remaining between them. The CDR3 sequence is CASSELVSTPTSPLHF. DNA for the CDR3: TGCGCCAGCAGTGAATTGGTCTCGACGCCTACTTCGCCCCTCCACTTT.

This clone appeared a single time. The chain has TRBV4-3 and TRBJ2-3; possibly TRBD2 for D (5 bases). Germline assignment: CDR1 LGHNA and CDR2 YSLEER. Trimming cost V 4 bases and J 3 bases, with 17 bases left between them. This CDR3 has 16 amino acids. The CDR3 here is CASSLDPDFKTDTQYF. The CDR3 DNA reads as TGCGCCAGCAGCCTCGATCCGGACTTCAAGACAGATACGCAGTATTTT.